The 22 T cell receptor beta chains in this list originate from one sample, sequenced in a study of T-cell memory formation after mild COVID-19. TCRdb re-called the 5' RACE reads through MiXCR, storing one row per CDR3 protein. This table holds about 210,000 distinct CDR3 sequences, over 9.5% found once. Material for sequencing was PBMCs or a T cell subset sorted from them (not recorded which). Receptor source: a man aged 18 to 30 who had mild COVID-19 (a few samples of this study predate the infection). Cell type and time point are not known.

This clonotype was found many times. This sequence joins TRBV4-2 and TRBJ2-1; D possibly matches TRBD1 or TRBD2 (6 bases each). The V gene's germline CDR1 is LGHNA and CDR2 YNFKEQ. The CDR3 runs to 17 residues. V lost 3 bases and J lost 11, with 26 bases in between. The CDR3 loop is CASSQDFWGAGVEKQFF. CDR3 DNA sequence: TGTGCCAGCAGCCAGGACTTCTGGGGGGCCGGGGTTGAGAAGCAGTTCTTC.

In this sample, this clonotype turned up many times. The gene calls are TRBV4-1 and TRBJ2-1; 11 nucleotides line up with TRBD2. CDR1 and CDR2 from the germline V gene are MGHRA and YSYEKL. This CDR3 has 17 residues. V was pared by 4 bases and J by 7 bases, with 12 bases of the junction left unmatched. The CDR3 region has the DNA TGCGCCAGCAGCCGAGGGGGACTAGCGGCCCTAGGTAATGAGCAGTTCTTC. Translating it yields CASSRGGLAALGNEQFF.

The sample holds many counts of this clonotype. The chain carries TRBV12-3 or TRBV12-4 and TRBJ2-5, with 9 bases fitting TRBD2. This CDR3 comprises 16 residues. Trimming cost V 3 bases and J 4 bases; bases outside gene matches: 9. The CDR3 spells CASSLWRGGVLETQYF. CDR3 in DNA: TGTGCCAGCAGTTTGTGGCGGGGGGGCGTCTTAGAGACCCAGTACTTC.

This clonotype was counted a few times. J is TRBJ2-4 and V is TRBV18; D is unresolved. CDR3 length: 14 residues. The germline gives CDR1 KGHSH, CDR2 LQKENI. With 5 bases removed from V and 8 bases from J, the gap between germline ends came to 16 bases. CDR3 coding DNA: TGTGCCAGCTCAGCTACCATGGGCCCCCACATTCAGTACTTC. Protein: CASSATMGPHIQYF.

Only a few counts were recorded for this clonotype. The chain uses TRBV12-3 or TRBV12-4 and TRBJ1-4, with 7 bases lining up with TRBD1. This CDR3 has 14 residues. Trimming at V came to 6 bases and at J to 8 bases, leaving 9 bases not matched to a gene. The CDR3 here is CASSITGEGEKLFF. The CDR3 DNA sequence: TGTGCCAGCAGCATAACAGGGGAGGGGGAAAAACTGTTTTTT.

V usage is TRBV5-1 and J usage is TRBJ2-3; D not certain. Germline CDR1 SGHRS, CDR2 YFSETQ. The CDR3 sequence is 13 residues long. Deletions cut 2 bases from V and 4 bases from J, with 8 bases between. The CDR3 DNA reads TGCGCCAGCAGCTTAATTGGACCAGATACGCAGTATTTT. This encodes CASSLIGPDTQYF.

The chain has TRBV12-3 or TRBV12-4 and TRBJ1-4; D gene uncertain. The CDR3 covers 14 residues. V was clipped by 2 bases and J by 7 bases, with 11 bases between them. The CDR3 region is CASSLSGLGEKLFF. The CDR3 nucleotides are TGTGCCAGCAGTTTATCTGGGTTGGGTGAAAAACTGTTTTTT.

The chain carries TRBV5-5 and TRBJ2-3; 7 bases match TRBD2. CDR1 SGHKS and CDR2 YYEKEE come from the germline V gene (reference sequence). This CDR3 comprises 13 residues. The ends lost 5 bases at V and 9 bases at J; junction bases unmatched: 9. CDR3 nucleotides: TGTGCCAGCAGTCAGCGGGACCCCACAACGCAGTATTTT. This translates into CASSQRDPTTQYF.

The sample holds many counts of this clonotype. The chain has TRBV4-1 and TRBJ2-5, with D perhaps TRBD2 (6 bases). The CDR3 contains 18 residues. V was pared by 0 bases and J by 2 bases, with 19 bases between. Germline CDR1 and CDR2: MGHRA and YSYEKL. The CDR3 spells CASSQEGGILGGQETQYF. CDR3 nucleotides: TGCGCCAGCAGCCAAGAGGGGGGAATATTGGGTGGGCAAGAGACCCAGTACTTC.

This clonotype was found a few times. The chain employs TRBV12-3 or TRBV12-4 and TRBJ2-3, with TRBD1 as a possible D gene (5 bases). The CDR3 has 12 residues. V gave up 6 bases and J gave up 4 bases, with 8 bases separating them. The CDR3 spells CASSRESDTQYF. The CDR3, as DNA: TGTGCCAGCAGCAGGGAATCAGATACGCAGTATTTT.

This clonotype has a count of ten or more. The rearrangement joins TRBV7-2 to TRBJ2-3; D possibly matches TRBD1 or TRBD2 (6 bases each). V was clipped by 5 bases and J by 1 base, with 13 bases between them. This CDR3 has 15 residues. CDR1 and CDR2 (germline): SGHTA, FQGNSA. The CDR3 loop reads CASSLGGPRTDTQYF. The CDR3 DNA reads as TGTGCCAGCAGCCTGGGGGGCCCGCGCACAGATACGCAGTATTTT.

This clonotype was picked up many times. This chain uses TRBV4-2 with TRBJ2-7; a possible D gene is TRBD1 (6 bases). From germline, CDR1 is LGHNA and CDR2 YNFKEQ. This CDR3 has 16 residues. V was pared by 4 bases and J by 0 bases, with 16 bases between. The CDR3 nucleotides are TGTGCCAGCAGCCGCCTGGACAGCCCTAGCTCCTACGAGCAGTACTTC. Its translation is CASSRLDSPSSYEQYF.

Only a few counts were recorded for this clonotype. The gene calls are TRBV5-1 and TRBJ1-1, with 10 nucleotides matching TRBD1. There are 13 residues in the CDR3. The V gene's germline CDR1 is SGHRS and CDR2 YFSETQ. V shed 7 bases and J 6 bases; nucleotides not matched to a gene: 6. The CDR3 is CASQRGQGAEAFF. The CDR3 bases are TGCGCCAGCCAAAGAGGACAGGGGGCTGAAGCTTTCTTT. Full variable domain (rest looked up from reference TRBV5-1 and TRBJ1-1): KAGVTQTPRYLIKTRGQQVTLSCSPISGHRSVSWYQQTPGQGLQFLFEYFSETQRNKGNFPGRFSGRQFSNSRSEMNVSTLELGDSALYLCASQRGQGAEAFFGQGTRLTVV.

This clonotype was counted a few times. This chain connects TRBV5-1 to TRBJ2-3; the D is unclear. The germline V gene has CDR1 SGHRS and CDR2 YFSETQ. V was shortened by 0 bases and J by 4 bases, with 12 bases between the two germline ends. CDR3 length: 15 residues. The CDR3: CASSLAPLPADTQYF. The CDR3 nucleotides are TGCGCCAGCAGCTTGGCCCCCCTCCCGGCAGATACGCAGTATTTT.

The rearrangement uses TRBV7-2 and TRBJ2-5; 8 positions match TRBD1. The CDR3 is made up of 15 amino acids. CDR1 and CDR2 from the germline V gene are SGHTA and FQGNSA. V shed 3 bases, J shed 2 bases, and the junction held 5 bases outside the gene matches. CDR3 amino acids: CASSFSGGRQETQYF. The CDR3 nucleotides are TGTGCCAGCAGCTTTTCAGGGGGCAGGCAAGAGACCCAGTACTTC.

The chain links TRBV27 to TRBJ1-5; D is unresolved. V shed 8 bases and J shed 0 bases, with 11 bases lying between them. CDR3 length: 14 amino acids. Germline values: CDR1 MNHEY, CDR2 SMNVEV (reference sequence). CDR3 bases: TGTGCCAGCTTCTCCGGGAATAGCAATCAGCCCCAGCATTTT. Translating it yields CASFSGNSNQPQHF.

The rearrangement joins TRBV19 to TRBJ2-7; 9 nucleotides line up with TRBD1. Germline lookup yields CDR1 LNHDA and CDR2 SQIVND (reference sequence). The V segment lost 5 bases and the J segment 6 bases; nucleotides outside the gene matches: 11. This CDR3 is built from 15 residues. Written as DNA, the CDR3 is TGTGCCAGTAGTCTACAGGGGGCTCCTCCGGGCGAGCAGTACTTC. This encodes CASSLQGAPPGEQYF. Using reference TRBV19 and TRBJ2-7 for the parts outside the CDR3, the full variable domain is DGGITQSPKYLFRKEGQNVTLSCEQNLNHDAMYWYRQDPGQGLRLIYYSQIVNDFQKGDIAEGYSVSREKKESFPLTVTSAQKNPTAFYLCASSLQGAPPGEQYFGPGTRLTVT.

J is TRBJ2-2 and V is TRBV20-1; possibly TRBD1 for D (6 bases). The germline V gene encodes CDR1 DFQATT and CDR2 SNEGSKA (reference sequence). Trimming took off 0 bases at V and 5 bases at J, with 10 bases between the two ends. The CDR3 totals 14 residues. In DNA, the CDR3 is TGCAGTGCTAGAGATCTCAGGGGTACCGGGGAGCTGTTTTTT. Protein: CSARDLRGTGELFF.

J is TRBJ1-2 and V is TRBV20-1; D is undetermined. The CDR3 runs to 9 residues. Germline V gene sequence: CDR1 DFQATT, CDR2 SNEGSKA (reference sequence). CDR3 nucleotide sequence: TGCAGCGTTAGCGATGGCTACACCTTC. It yields the protein CSVSDGYTF.

V gene TRBV5-5 combines with J gene TRBJ1-2; D may be TRBD1 (6 bases). Germline assignment: CDR1 SGHKS and CDR2 YYEKEE (reference sequence). With 4 bases removed from V and 4 bases from J, the gap between germline ends came to 14 bases. This CDR3 spans 14 amino acids. CDR3 DNA: TGTGCCAGCAGCCCCCGGACAGTCAGCTATGGCTACACCTTC. Amino acid sequence: CASSPRTVSYGYTF.

The rearrangement links TRBV7-2 to TRBJ1-5; tentatively, D is TRBD1 (6 bases). CDR1 and CDR2 (germline): SGHTA, FQGNSA. This CDR3 is built from 16 residues. V was shortened by 6 bases and J by 2 bases, with 17 bases between the two germline ends. CDR3 in amino acids: CASRSLQGFGNQPQHF. In nucleotides, the CDR3 is TGTGCCAGCAGATCCCTACAGGGATTTGGCAATCAGCCCCAGCATTTT.

Ten or more counts support this clonotype. This sequence joins TRBV12-3 or TRBV12-4 and TRBJ2-6, with D unclear. V gave up 4 bases and J gave up 2 bases, with 3 bases separating them. This CDR3 is built from 13 residues. The CDR3 is CASSSAGANVLTF. Here the CDR3 DNA reads TGTGCCAGCAGTTCTGCTGGGGCCAACGTCCTGACTTTC.